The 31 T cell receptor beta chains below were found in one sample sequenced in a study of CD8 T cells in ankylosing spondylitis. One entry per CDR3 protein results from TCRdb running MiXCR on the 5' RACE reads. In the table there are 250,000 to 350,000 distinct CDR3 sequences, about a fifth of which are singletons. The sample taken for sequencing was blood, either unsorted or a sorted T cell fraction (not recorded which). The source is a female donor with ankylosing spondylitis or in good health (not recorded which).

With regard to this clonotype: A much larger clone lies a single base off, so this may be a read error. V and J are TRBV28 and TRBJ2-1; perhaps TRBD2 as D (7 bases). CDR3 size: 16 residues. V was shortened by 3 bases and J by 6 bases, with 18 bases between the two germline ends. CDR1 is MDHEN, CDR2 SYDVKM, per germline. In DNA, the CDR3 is TGTGCCAGCAGTTTTGGGGGCGGGAGTAGGGGCAATGAGCAGTTCTTC. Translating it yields CASSFGGGSRGNEQFF.

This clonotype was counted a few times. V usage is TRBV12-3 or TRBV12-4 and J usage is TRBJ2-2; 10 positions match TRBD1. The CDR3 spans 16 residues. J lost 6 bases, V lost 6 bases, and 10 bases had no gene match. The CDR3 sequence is CASRNAGTGEAGELFF. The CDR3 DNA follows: TGTGCCAGCAGAAATGCCGGGACAGGGGAAGCCGGGGAGCTGTTTTTT.

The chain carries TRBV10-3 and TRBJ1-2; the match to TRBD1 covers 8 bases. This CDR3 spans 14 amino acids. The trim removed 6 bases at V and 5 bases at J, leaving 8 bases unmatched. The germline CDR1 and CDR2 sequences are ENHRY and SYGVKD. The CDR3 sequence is CAISGQGERYGYTF. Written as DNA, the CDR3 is TGTGCCATCAGCGGACAGGGTGAGAGGTATGGCTACACCTTC.

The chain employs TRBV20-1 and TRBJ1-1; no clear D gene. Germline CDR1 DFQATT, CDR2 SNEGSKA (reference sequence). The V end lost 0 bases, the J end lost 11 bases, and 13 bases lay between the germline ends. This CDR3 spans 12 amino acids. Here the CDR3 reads CSARDKPVGAFF. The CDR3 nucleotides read TGCAGTGCTAGAGACAAACCAGTGGGGGCTTTCTTT.

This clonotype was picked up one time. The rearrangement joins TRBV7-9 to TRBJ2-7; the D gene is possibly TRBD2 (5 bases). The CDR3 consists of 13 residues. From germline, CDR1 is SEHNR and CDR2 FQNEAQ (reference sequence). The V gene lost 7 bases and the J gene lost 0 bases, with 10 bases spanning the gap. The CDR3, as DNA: TGTGCCAGCAAGGACTTCGACTCCTACGAGCAGTACTTC. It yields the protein CASKDFDSYEQYF.

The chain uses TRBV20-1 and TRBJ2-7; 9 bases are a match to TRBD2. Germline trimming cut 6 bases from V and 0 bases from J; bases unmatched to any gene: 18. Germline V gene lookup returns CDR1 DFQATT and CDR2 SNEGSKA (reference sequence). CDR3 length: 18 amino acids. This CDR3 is CSAPGGSGRVRASYEQYF. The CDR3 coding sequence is TGCAGTGCCCCCGGGGGTAGCGGGAGAGTTAGGGCCTCCTACGAGCAGTACTTC.

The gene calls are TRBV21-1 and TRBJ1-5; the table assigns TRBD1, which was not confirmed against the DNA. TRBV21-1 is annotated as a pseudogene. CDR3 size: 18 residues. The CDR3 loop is CASSCLCRGTIINQPQHF. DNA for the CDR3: TGTGCCAGCAGCTGTCTTTGTCGGGGGACTATAATCAATCAGCCCCAGCATTTT.

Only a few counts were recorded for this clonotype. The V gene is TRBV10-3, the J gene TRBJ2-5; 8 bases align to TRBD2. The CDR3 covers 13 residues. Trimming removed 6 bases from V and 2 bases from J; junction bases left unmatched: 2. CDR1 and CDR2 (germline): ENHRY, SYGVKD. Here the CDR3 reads CAIRGLEQETQYF. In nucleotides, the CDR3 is TGTGCCATCAGGGGACTAGAACAAGAGACCCAGTACTTC.

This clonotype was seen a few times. CDR3 protein: CRVDRGRAFF. In nucleotides, the CDR3 is TGCAGGGTTGACAGGGGGCGAGCTTTCTTT. This sequence joins TRBV20-1 and TRBJ1-1; 10 bases line up with TRBD1. The germline gives CDR1 DFQATT, CDR2 SNEGSKA (reference sequence). This CDR3 region has 10 residues.

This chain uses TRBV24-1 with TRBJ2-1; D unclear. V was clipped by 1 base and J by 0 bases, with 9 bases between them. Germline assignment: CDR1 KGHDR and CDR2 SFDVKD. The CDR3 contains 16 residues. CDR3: CATSDLERFSYNEQFF. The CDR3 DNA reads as TGTGCCACCAGTGATTTAGAAAGGTTCTCCTACAATGAGCAGTTCTTC.

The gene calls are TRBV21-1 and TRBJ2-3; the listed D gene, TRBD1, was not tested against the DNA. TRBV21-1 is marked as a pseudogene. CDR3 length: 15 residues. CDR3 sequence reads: CASSPGGQHTDTQYF. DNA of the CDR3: TGTGCCAGCAGCCCAGGTGGACAGCACACAGATACGCAGTATTTT.

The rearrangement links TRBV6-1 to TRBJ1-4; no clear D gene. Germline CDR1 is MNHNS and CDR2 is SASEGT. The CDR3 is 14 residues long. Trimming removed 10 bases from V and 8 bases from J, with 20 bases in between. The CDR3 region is CATPGESAGEKLFF. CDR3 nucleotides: TGTGCCACTCCTGGGGAGTCTGCGGGAGAAAAACTGTTTTTT.

The CDR3 protein is CASSKEGGSYNEQFF. The CDR3 coding sequence is TGTGCCAGCAGTAAAGAGGGGGGCTCCTACAATGAGCAGTTCTTC. V usage is TRBV25-1 and J usage is TRBJ2-1; D tentatively fits TRBD1 or TRBD2 (6 bases each). CDR1 is MGHDK, CDR2 SYGVNS, per germline. The CDR3 has 15 residues. The V and J ends lost 5 bases and 0 bases respectively, with 11 bases between them.

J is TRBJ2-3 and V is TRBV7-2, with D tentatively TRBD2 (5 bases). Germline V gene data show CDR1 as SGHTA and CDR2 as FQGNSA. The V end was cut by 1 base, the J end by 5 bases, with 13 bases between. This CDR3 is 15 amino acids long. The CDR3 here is CASSLEGGWEDTQYF. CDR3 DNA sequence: TGTGCCAGCAGCTTAGAGGGCGGGTGGGAAGATACGCAGTATTTT.

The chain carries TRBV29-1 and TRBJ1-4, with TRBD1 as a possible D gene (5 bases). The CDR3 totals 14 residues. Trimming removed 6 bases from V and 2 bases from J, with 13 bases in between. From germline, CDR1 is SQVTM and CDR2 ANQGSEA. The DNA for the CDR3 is TGCAGCGTCCGGACACCGGGGACTAATGAAAAACTGTTTTTT. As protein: CSVRTPGTNEKLFF.

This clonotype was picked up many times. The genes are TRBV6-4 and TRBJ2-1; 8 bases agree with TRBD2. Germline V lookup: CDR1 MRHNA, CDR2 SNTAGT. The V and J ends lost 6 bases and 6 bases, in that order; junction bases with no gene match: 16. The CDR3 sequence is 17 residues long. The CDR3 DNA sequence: TGTGCCAGCAGAGACCCGGTGTGGGCTAGCGGGTTCAATGAGCAGTTCTTC. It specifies CASRDPVWASGFNEQFF.

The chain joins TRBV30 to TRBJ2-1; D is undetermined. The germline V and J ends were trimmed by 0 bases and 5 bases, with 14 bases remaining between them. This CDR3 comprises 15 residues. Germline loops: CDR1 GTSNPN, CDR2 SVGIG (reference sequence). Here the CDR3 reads CAWSVMALGNNEQFF. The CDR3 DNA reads TGTGCCTGGAGTGTAATGGCCCTGGGGAACAATGAGCAGTTCTTC. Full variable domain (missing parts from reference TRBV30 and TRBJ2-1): SQTIHQWPATLVQPVGSPLSLECTVEGTSNPNLYWYRQAAGRGLQLLFYSVGIGQISSEVPQNLSASRPQDRQFILSSKKLLLSDSGFYLCAWSVMALGNNEQFFGPGTRLTVL.

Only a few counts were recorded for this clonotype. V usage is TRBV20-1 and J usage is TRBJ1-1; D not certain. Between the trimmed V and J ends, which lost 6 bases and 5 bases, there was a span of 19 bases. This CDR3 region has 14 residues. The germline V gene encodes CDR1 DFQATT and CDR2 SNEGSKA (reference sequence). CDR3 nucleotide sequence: TGCAGTGCCTCGGGAATGGTGAGAGAAACTGAAGCTTTCTTT. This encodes CSASGMVRETEAFF.

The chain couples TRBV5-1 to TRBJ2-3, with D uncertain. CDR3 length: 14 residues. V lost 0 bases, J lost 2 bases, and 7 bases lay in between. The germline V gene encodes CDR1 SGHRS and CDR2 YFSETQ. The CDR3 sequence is CASSLGRYTDTQYF. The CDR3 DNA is TGCGCCAGCAGCTTGGGGCGGTACACAGATACGCAGTATTTT.

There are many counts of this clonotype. The CDR3 region has the DNA TGCGCCAGCAGCCAAGAACGAAGGCAGCCCCAGCATTTT. It encodes CASSQERRQPQHF. J is TRBJ1-5 and V is TRBV4-3, with D uncertain. Germline lookup yields CDR1 LGHNA and CDR2 YSLEER. The CDR3 consists of 13 residues. Trimming cost V 0 bases and J 7 bases, with 7 bases left between them.

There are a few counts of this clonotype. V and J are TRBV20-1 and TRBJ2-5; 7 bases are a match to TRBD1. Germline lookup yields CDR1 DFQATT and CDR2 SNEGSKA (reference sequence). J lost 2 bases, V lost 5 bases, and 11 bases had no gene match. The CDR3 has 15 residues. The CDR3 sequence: CSAPPPGRGQETQYF. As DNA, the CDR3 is TGCAGTGCTCCCCCGCCGGGCAGGGGGCAAGAGACCCAGTACTTC.

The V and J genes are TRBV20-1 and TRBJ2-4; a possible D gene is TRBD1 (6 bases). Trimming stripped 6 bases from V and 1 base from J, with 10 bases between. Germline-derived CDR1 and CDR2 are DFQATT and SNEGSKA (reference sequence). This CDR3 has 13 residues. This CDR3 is CSAAGDAKNIQYF. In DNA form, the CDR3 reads TGCAGTGCGGCAGGGGATGCCAAAAACATTCAGTACTTC.

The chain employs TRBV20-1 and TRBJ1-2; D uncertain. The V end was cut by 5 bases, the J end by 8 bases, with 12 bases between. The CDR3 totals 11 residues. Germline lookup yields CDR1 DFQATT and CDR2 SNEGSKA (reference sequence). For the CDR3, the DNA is TGCAGTGCTCCCTGGGGAGGCGGCTACACCTTC. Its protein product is CSAPWGGGYTF.

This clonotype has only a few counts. CDR3 region: CASSTGLHSTDTQYF. As DNA, the CDR3 is TGCGCCAGCAGCACCGGGCTCCATAGCACAGATACGCAGTATTTT. This sequence joins TRBV5-1 and TRBJ2-3, with D unclear. Trimming removed 4 bases from V and 0 bases from J, with 12 bases in between. Germline CDR1 and CDR2: SGHRS and YFSETQ. The CDR3 extends over 15 amino acids.

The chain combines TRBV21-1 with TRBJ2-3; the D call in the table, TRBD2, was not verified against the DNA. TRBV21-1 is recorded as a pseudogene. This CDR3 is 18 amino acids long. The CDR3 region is CASSKVVLAGICTDTQYF. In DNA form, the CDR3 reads TGTGCCAGCAGCAAAGTGGTTTTAGCGGGGATTTGCACAGATACGCAGTATTTT.

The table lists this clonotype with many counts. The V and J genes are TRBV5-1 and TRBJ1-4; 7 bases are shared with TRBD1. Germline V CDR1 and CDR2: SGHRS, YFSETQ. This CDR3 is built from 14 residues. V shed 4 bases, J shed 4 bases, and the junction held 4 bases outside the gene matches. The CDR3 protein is CASSSGTVNEKLFF. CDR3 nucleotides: TGCGCCAGCAGCAGTGGGACAGTTAATGAAAAACTGTTTTTT.

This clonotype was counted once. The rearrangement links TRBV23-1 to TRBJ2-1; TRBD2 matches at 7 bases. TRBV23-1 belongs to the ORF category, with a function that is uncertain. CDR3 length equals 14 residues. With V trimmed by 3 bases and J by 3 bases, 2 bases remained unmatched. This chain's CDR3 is CASSQREGYNEQFF. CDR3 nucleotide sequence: TGCGCCAGCAGTCAGAGGGAGGGCTACAATGAGCAGTTCTTC.

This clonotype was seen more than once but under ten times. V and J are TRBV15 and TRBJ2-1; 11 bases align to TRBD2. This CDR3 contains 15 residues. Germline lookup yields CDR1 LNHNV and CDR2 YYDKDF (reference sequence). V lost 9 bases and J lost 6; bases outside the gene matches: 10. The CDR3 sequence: CATRTGLAGGNEQFF. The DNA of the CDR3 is TGTGCCACGAGAACGGGCCTAGCGGGAGGCAATGAGCAGTTCTTC.

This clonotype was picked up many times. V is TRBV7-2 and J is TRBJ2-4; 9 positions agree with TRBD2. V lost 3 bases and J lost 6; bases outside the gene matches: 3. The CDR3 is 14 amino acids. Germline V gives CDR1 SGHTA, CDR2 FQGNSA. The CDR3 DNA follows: TGTGCCAGCAGCTTGGGACTAGCCCCAAACATTCAGTACTTC. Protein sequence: CASSLGLAPNIQYF.

The CDR3 DNA is TGTGCCAGCAGCTTACTAGCGGCCCAAGAGACCCAGTACTTC. It yields the protein CASSLLAAQETQYF. The chain is built from TRBV7-7 and TRBJ2-5; 7 positions match TRBD2. Germline CDR1 and CDR2: SSHAT and FNYEAQ (reference sequence). The V segment lost 2 bases and the J segment 1 base; nucleotides outside the gene matches: 1. CDR3 length: 14 amino acids.

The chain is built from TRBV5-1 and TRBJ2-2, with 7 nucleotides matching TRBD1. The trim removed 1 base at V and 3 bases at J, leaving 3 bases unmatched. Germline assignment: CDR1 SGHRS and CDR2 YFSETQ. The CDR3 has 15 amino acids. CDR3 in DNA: TGCGCCAGCAGCTTGAAAGGACAGGACACCGGGGAGCTGTTTTTT. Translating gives CASSLKGQDTGELFF.